The 26 T cell receptor beta chains presented below share a single source sample, sequenced in a study of T cell responses to AZD1222 COVID-19 vaccine. Using immunoSEQ multiplex PCR, the repertoire was profiled, and TCRdb retains in-frame clones only, with some absent. The repertoire holds over 100,000 clones, with approximately 88% as singletons. Here the sequenced sample was peripheral blood, taken on day 0 of AZD1222 vaccination. The receptors shown here come from an adult in good health.

The chain is built from TRBV7-8 and TRBJ1-1; D gene uncertain. V was trimmed by 5 bases and J by 1 base, leaving 17 bases between them. Germline assignment: CDR1 SGHVS and CDR2 FQNEAQ. The CDR3 is 16 amino acids. The CDR3 is CASSARPRSQNTEAFF. The CDR3 nucleotides read TGTGCCAGCAGCGCTCGACCGCGATCGCAGAACACTGAAGCTTTCTTT.

The V and J genes are TRBV2 and TRBJ1-2; possibly TRBD1 for D (5 bases). This CDR3 region has 17 residues. V shed 3 bases and J shed 4 bases, with 21 bases lying between them. Germline values: CDR1 SNHLY, CDR2 FYNNEI. CDR3 loop: CASSEGLRKGTVYGYTF. CDR3 coding DNA: TGTGCCAGCAGTGAGGGACTTCGAAAGGGGACTGTCTATGGCTACACCTTC. Drawing the rest from reference TRBV2 and TRBJ1-2, the complete variable domain is EPEVTQTPSHQVTQMGQEVILRCVPISNHLYFYWYRQILGQKVEFLVSFYNNEISEKSEIFDDQFSVERPDGSNFTLKIRSTKLEDSAMYFCASSEGLRKGTVYGYTFGSGTRLTVV.

The genes are TRBV12-5 and TRBJ2-1, with 7 bases aligning to TRBD1. The CDR3 totals 15 residues. The trim removed 0 bases at V and 13 bases at J, leaving 12 bases unmatched. Germline CDR1 is LGHNT and CDR2 is FRNRAP. CDR3: CASGLVLGQGVGQFF. In DNA, the CDR3 is TGTGCTAGTGGTTTGGTACTTGGGCAGGGGGTCGGTCAGTTCTTC.

The chain combines TRBV25-1 with TRBJ2-1, with a weak D call TRBD1 (6 bases). Germline V CDR1 and CDR2: MGHDK, SYGVNS. V lost 3 bases, J lost 8 bases, and 8 bases lay in between. The CDR3 covers 12 residues. CDR3 DNA: TGTGCCAGCAGTGAGAACAGGGATGAGCAGTTCTTC. This sequence encodes CASSENRDEQFF.

A note on this clone: Other nucleotide sequences in the sample specify the same CDR3. V usage is TRBV5-1 and J usage is TRBJ1-5; the D gene is possibly TRBD1 (6 bases). Germline CDR1 and CDR2: SGHRS and YFSETQ. V was pared by 0 bases and J by 7 bases, with 8 bases between. The CDR3 totals 13 residues. As DNA, the CDR3 is TGCGCCAGCAGCTTGGAGGGGGGCCAGCCCCAGCATTTT. This encodes CASSLEGGQPQHF.

V and J are TRBV7-2 and TRBJ2-5; D not certain. The germline CDR1 and CDR2 sequences are SGHTA and FQGNSA. The CDR3 spans 14 residues. The V gene lost 5 bases and the J gene lost 4 bases, with 14 bases spanning the gap. This CDR3 reads CASSPVWHPETQYF. The DNA for the CDR3 is TGTGCCAGCAGCCCCGTTTGGCACCCAGAGACCCAGTACTTC.

The rearrangement uses TRBV2 and TRBJ1-4, with D possibly TRBD1 on 6 matching bases. Germline lookup yields CDR1 SNHLY and CDR2 FYNNEI. The V gene lost 10 bases and the J gene lost 2 bases, with 20 bases spanning the gap. The CDR3 extends over 16 amino acids. CDR3 nucleotide sequence: TGTGCCACCTGCCCGCCTACAGGGTATACTAATGAAAAACTGTTTTTT. Translating it yields CATCPPTGYTNEKLFF.

This clone was seen a single time. The chain carries TRBV10-1 and TRBJ1-1; TRBD1 is a possible D gene (5 bases). The CDR3 covers 14 residues. The V gene's germline CDR1 is WNHNN and CDR2 SYGVQD (reference sequence). V shed 3 bases and J shed 5 bases, with 13 bases lying between them. CDR3: CASSDNPGLTEAFF. CDR3 in DNA: TGCGCCAGCAGTGACAACCCGGGACTAACTGAAGCTTTCTTT.

The chain recombines TRBV18 with TRBJ2-7; D is unclear. The germline CDR1 and CDR2 sequences are KGHSH and LQKENI. The CDR3 totals 12 residues. Trimming shortened V by 5 bases and J by 0 bases, and 5 bases separated the two germline ends. DNA of the CDR3: TGTGCCAGCTCATCGGACTCCTACGAGCAGTACTTC. Amino acids: CASSSDSYEQYF. The full variable domain, with the rest looked up from reference TRBV18 and TRBJ2-7, is NAGVMQNPRHLVRRRGQEARLRCSPMKGHSHVYWYRQLPEEGLKFMVYLQKENIIDESGMPKERFSAEFPKEGPSILRIQQVVRGDSAAYFCASSSDSYEQYFGPGTRLTVT.

The CDR3 DNA reads as TGTGCCAGCGTATACAGGGGGAAAGGAGGCTACAATGAGCAGTTCTTC. Its translation: CASVYRGKGGYNEQFF. This sequence joins TRBV7-2 and TRBJ2-1; TRBD1 agrees at 8 bases. The CDR3 totals 16 residues. The V segment lost 8 bases and the J segment 3 bases; nucleotides outside the gene matches: 12. Germline V gives CDR1 SGHTA, CDR2 FQGNSA.

The rearrangement uses TRBV10-3 and TRBJ2-1; the D gene is possibly TRBD2 (7 bases). Germline-derived CDR1 and CDR2 are ENHRY and SYGVKD. The CDR3 is 17 amino acids. With 0 bases removed from V and 5 bases from J, the gap between germline ends came to 17 bases. The CDR3 sequence: CAISESKGGAFHNEQFF. CDR3 coding DNA: TGTGCCATCAGTGAGTCGAAGGGGGGGGCCTTCCACAATGAGCAGTTCTTC.

This rearrangement joins TRBV2 to TRBJ1-5; D may be TRBD1 (6 bases). This CDR3 is 14 amino acids long. Trimming shortened V by 5 bases and J by 3 bases, and 11 bases separated the two germline ends. Per the germline V gene, CDR1 is SNHLY and CDR2 is FYNNEI. CDR3 amino acids: CASSRTVDNQPQHF. The CDR3 DNA reads as TGTGCCAGCAGTCGGACAGTGGACAATCAGCCCCAGCATTTT.

The rearrangement links TRBV10-3 to TRBJ1-4; no clear D gene. The CDR3 has 15 amino acids. Trimming pared 11 bases from V and 0 bases from J, leaving 16 bases between. Germline CDR1 ENHRY, CDR2 SYGVKD. This CDR3 is CAAGKSGPTNEKLFF. CDR3 bases: TGTGCCGCGGGAAAGTCCGGACCAACTAATGAAAAACTGTTTTTT.

Ten or more counts support this clone. The V call is TRBV7-9, the J call TRBJ2-2, with 8 bases aligning to TRBD2. Per the germline V gene, CDR1 is SEHNR and CDR2 is FQNEAQ (reference sequence). This CDR3 contains 16 residues. The junction had 11 bases not matched to a gene; V was cut back by 7 bases and J by 4 bases. This CDR3 reads CASTLAAGGITGELFF. In DNA form, the CDR3 reads TGTGCCAGCACTTTGGCGGCGGGGGGAATCACCGGGGAGCTGTTTTTT. Full variable domain (missing parts from reference TRBV7-9 and TRBJ2-2): DTGVSQNPRHKITKRGQNVTFRCDPISEHNRLYWYRQTLGQGPEFLTYFQNEAQLEKSRLLSDRFSAERPKGSFSTLEIQRTEQGDSAMYLCASTLAAGGITGELFFGEGSRLTVL.

This chain uses TRBV15 with TRBJ1-2; D gene ambiguous. Germline values: CDR1 LNHNV, CDR2 YYDKDF (reference sequence). V dropped 5 bases and J dropped 2 bases, with 12 bases sitting between them. The CDR3 length is 14 residues. The CDR3 here is CATSPRTGNYGYTF. The CDR3 DNA reads TGTGCCACCAGCCCAAGGACGGGGAACTATGGCTACACCTTC.

This clone was seen a handful of times. The genes are TRBV2 and TRBJ1-2; unclear D gene. This CDR3 has 13 amino acids. Trimming took off 9 bases at V and 2 bases at J, with 13 bases between the two ends. Germline values: CDR1 SNHLY, CDR2 FYNNEI. The CDR3 here is CASAQTANYGYTF. The CDR3 DNA reads TGTGCCAGTGCTCAAACCGCCAACTATGGCTACACCTTC.

The chain joins TRBV5-1 to TRBJ1-6, with D possibly being TRBD1 (5 bases). Trimming left V 5 bases short and J 3 bases short, with 12 bases between. The CDR3 loop spans 15 amino acids. Per the germline V gene, CDR1 is SGHRS and CDR2 is YFSETQ. DNA for the CDR3: TGCGCCAGCAGGGGGGAACCCCTCTATAATTCACCCCTCCACTTT. Translating it yields CASRGEPLYNSPLHF. Combining the CDR3 with reference TRBV5-1 and TRBJ1-6 gives the whole variable domain KAGVTQTPRYLIKTRGQQVTLSCSPISGHRSVSWYQQTPGQGLQFLFEYFSETQRNKGNFPGRFSGRQFSNSRSEMNVSTLELGDSALYLCASRGEPLYNSPLHFGNGTRLTVT.

The rearrangement joins TRBV5-1 to TRBJ1-5; D is unclear. This CDR3 spans 13 amino acids. CDR1 is SGHRS, CDR2 YFSETQ, per germline. Trimming left V 4 bases short and J 3 bases short, with 8 bases between. The CDR3 here is CASSREINQPQHF. The CDR3 DNA reads TGCGCCAGCAGCAGGGAAATCAATCAGCCCCAGCATTTT.

J is TRBJ1-6 and V is TRBV5-6; 7 bases match TRBD1. The CDR3 has 15 residues. V lost 4 bases to trimming and J lost 7 bases; unmatched junction nucleotides: 8. Germline CDR1 is SGHDT and CDR2 is YYEEEE. CDR3: CASSIVGTANSPLHF. The CDR3 bases are TGTGCCAGCAGCATCGTGGGGACAGCAAATTCACCCCTCCACTTT.

The gene calls are TRBV27 and TRBJ1-5; TRBD1 matches 8 bases. In germline, CDR1 is MNHEY, CDR2 SMNVEV (reference sequence). The CDR3 spans 15 residues. Trimming at V came to 5 bases and at J to 3 bases, leaving 6 bases not matched to a gene. The CDR3 nucleotides are TGTGCCAGCAGTCTACAGGGGGTCCTCAATCAGCCCCAGCATTTT. Translation: CASSLQGVLNQPQHF.

The chain employs TRBV27 and TRBJ1-2; D unclear. V was shortened by 3 bases and J by 0 bases, with 8 bases between the two germline ends. The CDR3 covers 14 residues. In germline, CDR1 is MNHEY, CDR2 SMNVEV (reference sequence). The CDR3 here is CASSLTPANYGYTF. The CDR3 coding sequence is TGTGCCAGCAGTTTGACCCCAGCTAACTATGGCTACACCTTC.

The genes are TRBV19 and TRBJ2-2; 7 nucleotides agree with TRBD2. V shed 8 bases and J 1 base; nucleotides not matched to a gene: 13. Germline V gene sequence: CDR1 LNHDA, CDR2 SQIVND (reference sequence). The CDR3 consists of 17 residues. The CDR3 nucleotides read TGTGCCAGTCATAGGGAGGGTCTCATCAGGAACACCGGGGAGCTGTTTTTT. Protein product: CASHREGLIRNTGELFF.

J is TRBJ1-5 and V is TRBV19; D is uncertain. The CDR3 consists of 16 residues. The V end lost 0 bases, the J end lost 2 bases, and 11 bases lay between the germline ends. Germline-derived CDR1 and CDR2 are LNHDA and SQIVND (reference sequence). The CDR3 DNA sequence: TGTGCCAGTAGTATAGATTCAGGCAGTGGCAATCAGCCCCAGCATTTT. It specifies CASSIDSGSGNQPQHF.

The chain recombines TRBV7-2 with TRBJ2-5; perhaps TRBD2 as D (6 bases). V was shortened by 5 bases and J by 4 bases, with 17 bases between the two germline ends. Germline CDR1 is SGHTA and CDR2 is FQGNSA. CDR3 length equals 15 residues. CDR3 in amino acids: CASSHARDLIETQYF. The DNA of the CDR3 is TGTGCCAGCAGCCATGCGCGGGACCTGATAGAGACCCAGTACTTC. The variable domain in full, with the rest retrieved from reference TRBV7-2 and TRBJ2-5, is GAGVSQSPSNKVTEKGKDVELRCDPISGHTALYWYRQSLGQGLEFLIYFQGNSAPDKSGLPSDRFSAERTGGSVSTLTIQRTQQEDSAVYLCASSHARDLIETQYFGPGTRLLVL.

This chain uses TRBV6-4 with TRBJ2-7; tentatively, D is TRBD1 (7 bases). V lost 7 bases and J lost 0, with 16 bases in between. The CDR3 totals 15 residues. CDR1 and CDR2 (germline): MRHNA, SNTAGT. The CDR3 spells CASTPRGENSYEQYF. The CDR3 DNA follows: TGTGCCAGCACCCCCAGGGGGGAGAACTCCTACGAGCAGTACTTC.

As DNA, the CDR3 is TGTGCCAGCAGCGGACAGGACAGCAATGAGCAGTTCTTC. Amino acids: CASSGQDSNEQFF. The rearrangement uses TRBV11-3 and TRBJ2-1, with 7 positions matching TRBD1. V shed 5 bases and J 6 bases; nucleotides not matched to a gene: 4. Germline V gene lookup returns CDR1 SGHNT and CDR2 YENEEA. The CDR3 runs 13 residues.